This paragraph covers one T cell receptor beta chain sequence. The length of the CDR3 is 16 residues. Looked up from germline, CDR1 is MDHEN and CDR2 is SYDVKM. V shed 6 bases and J 3 bases; nucleotides not matched to a gene: 6. Donors had no recently reported acute infections or vaccinations and were HIV-negative. This sample was taken from a study of shared clonotypes between healthy human individuals. Repertoires were generated with immunoSEQ multiplex PCR, while TCRdb's copy carries only in-frame clones and drops some. The data hold roughly 500,000 clones, with approximately 95% observed a single time.

The receptor was isolated from a woman aged 25 to 39 in good health. Material for sequencing was naive CD4+ T cells sorted from blood. Described subset: CD45RA+ positively selected. The chain couples TRBV28 to TRBJ2-2, with 11 bases matching TRBD2. DNA of the CDR3: TGTGCCAGCAGCCCGGGACTAGCGGAATACACCGGGGAGCTGTTTTTT. Translating it yields CASSPGLAEYTGELFF.